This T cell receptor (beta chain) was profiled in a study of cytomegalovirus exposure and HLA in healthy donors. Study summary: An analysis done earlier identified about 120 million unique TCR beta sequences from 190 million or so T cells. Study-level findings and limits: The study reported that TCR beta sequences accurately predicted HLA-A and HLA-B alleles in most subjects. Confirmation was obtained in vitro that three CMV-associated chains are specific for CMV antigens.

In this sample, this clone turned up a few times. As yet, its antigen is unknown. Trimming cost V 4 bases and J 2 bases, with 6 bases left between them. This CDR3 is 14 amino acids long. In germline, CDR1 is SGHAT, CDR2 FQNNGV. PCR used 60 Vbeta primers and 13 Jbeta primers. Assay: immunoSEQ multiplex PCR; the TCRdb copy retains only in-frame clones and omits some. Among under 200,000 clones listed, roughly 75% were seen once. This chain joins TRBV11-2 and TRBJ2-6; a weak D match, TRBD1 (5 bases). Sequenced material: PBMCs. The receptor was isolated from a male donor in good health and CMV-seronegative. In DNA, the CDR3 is TGTGCCAGCAGCTACAGGACTGGGGCCAACGTCCTGACTTTC. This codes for CASSYRTGANVLTF.